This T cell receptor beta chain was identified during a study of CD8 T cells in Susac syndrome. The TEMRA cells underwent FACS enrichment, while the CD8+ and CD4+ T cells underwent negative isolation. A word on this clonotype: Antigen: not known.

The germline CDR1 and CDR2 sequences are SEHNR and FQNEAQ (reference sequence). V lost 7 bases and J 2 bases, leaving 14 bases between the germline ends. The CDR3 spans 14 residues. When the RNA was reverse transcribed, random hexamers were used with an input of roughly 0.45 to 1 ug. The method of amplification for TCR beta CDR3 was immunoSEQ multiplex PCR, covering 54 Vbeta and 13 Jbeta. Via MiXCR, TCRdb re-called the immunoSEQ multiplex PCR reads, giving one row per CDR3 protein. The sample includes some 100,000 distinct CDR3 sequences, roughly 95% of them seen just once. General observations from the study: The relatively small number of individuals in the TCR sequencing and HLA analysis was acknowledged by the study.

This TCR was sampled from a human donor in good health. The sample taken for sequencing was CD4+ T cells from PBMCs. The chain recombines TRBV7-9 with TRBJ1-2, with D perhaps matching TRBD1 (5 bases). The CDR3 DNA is TGTGCCAGCACCCTGGGGGGGGTCAACTATGGCTACACCTTC. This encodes CASTLGGVNYGYTF.